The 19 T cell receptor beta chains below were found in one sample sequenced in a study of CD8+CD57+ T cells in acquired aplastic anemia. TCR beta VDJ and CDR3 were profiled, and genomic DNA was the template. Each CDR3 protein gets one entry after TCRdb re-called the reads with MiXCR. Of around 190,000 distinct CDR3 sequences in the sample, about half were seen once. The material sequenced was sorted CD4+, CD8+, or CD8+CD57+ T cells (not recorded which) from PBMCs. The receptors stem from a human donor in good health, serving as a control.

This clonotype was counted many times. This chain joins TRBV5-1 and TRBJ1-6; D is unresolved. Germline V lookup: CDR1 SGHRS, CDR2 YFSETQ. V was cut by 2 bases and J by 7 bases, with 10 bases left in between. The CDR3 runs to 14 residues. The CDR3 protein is CASSFVSPNSPLHF. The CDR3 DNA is TGCGCCAGCAGCTTCGTCTCGCCCAATTCACCCCTCCACTTT.

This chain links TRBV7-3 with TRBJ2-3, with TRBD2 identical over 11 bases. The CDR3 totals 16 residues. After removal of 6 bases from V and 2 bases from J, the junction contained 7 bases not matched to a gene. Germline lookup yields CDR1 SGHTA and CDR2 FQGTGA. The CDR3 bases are TGTGCCAGCAGTTGGGGGACTAGCGGCCCCACAGATACGCAGTATTTT. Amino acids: CASSWGTSGPTDTQYF.

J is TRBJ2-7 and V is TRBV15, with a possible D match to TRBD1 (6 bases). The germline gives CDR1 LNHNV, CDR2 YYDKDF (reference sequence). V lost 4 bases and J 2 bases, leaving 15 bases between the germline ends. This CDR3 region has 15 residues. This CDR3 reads CATSTGAARAYEQYF. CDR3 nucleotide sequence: TGTGCCACCAGCACAGGGGCCGCGAGAGCCTACGAGCAGTACTTC.

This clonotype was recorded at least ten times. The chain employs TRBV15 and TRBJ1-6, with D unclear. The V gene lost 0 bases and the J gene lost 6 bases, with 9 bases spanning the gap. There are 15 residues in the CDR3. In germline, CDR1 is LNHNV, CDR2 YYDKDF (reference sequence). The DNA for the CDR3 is TGTGCCACCAGCAGAGAGGAGGTGGCTAATTCACCCCTCCACTTT. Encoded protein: CATSREEVANSPLHF.

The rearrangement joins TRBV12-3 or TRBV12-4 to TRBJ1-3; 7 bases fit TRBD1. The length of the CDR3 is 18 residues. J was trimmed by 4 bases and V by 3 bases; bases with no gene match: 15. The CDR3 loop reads CASSFGPAGGIVGNTIYF. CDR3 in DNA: TGTGCCAGCAGTTTTGGCCCGGCAGGGGGAATTGTAGGAAACACCATATATTTT.

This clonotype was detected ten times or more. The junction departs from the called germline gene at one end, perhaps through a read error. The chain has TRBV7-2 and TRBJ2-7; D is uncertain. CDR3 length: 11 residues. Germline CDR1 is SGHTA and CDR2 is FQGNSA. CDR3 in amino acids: CASGFGAEQYF. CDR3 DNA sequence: TGTGCCAGCGGCTTCGGAGCCGAGCAGTACTTC.

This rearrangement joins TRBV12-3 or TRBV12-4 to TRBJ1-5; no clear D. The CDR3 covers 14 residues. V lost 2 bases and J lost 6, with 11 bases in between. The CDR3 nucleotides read TGTGCCAGCAGTTTAACTCGGTCGGGTCAGCCCCAGCATTTT. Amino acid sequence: CASSLTRSGQPQHF.

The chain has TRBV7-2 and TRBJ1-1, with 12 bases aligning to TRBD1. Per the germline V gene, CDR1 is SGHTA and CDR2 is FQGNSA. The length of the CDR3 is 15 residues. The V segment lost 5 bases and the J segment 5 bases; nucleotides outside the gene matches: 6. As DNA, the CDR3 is TGTGCCAGCAGCGGCCGGGACAGGGGGCTTACTGAAGCTTTCTTT. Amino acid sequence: CASSGRDRGLTEAFF.

The CDR3 region is CATKQGEGFYNEQYF. The CDR3 DNA follows: TGTGCCACCAAACAGGGAGAGGGGTTTTACAATGAGCAGTACTTC. J is TRBJ2-7 and V is TRBV15; D perhaps matches TRBD1 (6 bases). Between the trimmed V and J ends, which lost 7 bases and 7 bases, there was a span of 23 bases. The germline V gene encodes CDR1 LNHNV and CDR2 YYDKDF (reference sequence). The CDR3 extends over 15 amino acids. Looking up the rest from reference TRBV15 and TRBJ2-7 gives the full variable domain: DAMVIQNPRYQVTQFGKPVTLSCSQTLNHNVMYWYQQKSSQAPKLLFHYYDKDFNNEADTPDNFQSRRPNTSFCFLDIRSPGLGDTAMYLCATKQGEGFYNEQYFGPGTRLTVT.

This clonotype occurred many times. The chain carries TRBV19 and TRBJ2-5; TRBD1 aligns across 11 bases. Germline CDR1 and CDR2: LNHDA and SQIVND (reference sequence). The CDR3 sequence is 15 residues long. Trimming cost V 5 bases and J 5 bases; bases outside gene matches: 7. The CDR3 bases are TGTGCCAGTAGTCCCGGGACAGGGGGTCGGGAGACCCAGTACTTC. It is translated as CASSPGTGGRETQYF.

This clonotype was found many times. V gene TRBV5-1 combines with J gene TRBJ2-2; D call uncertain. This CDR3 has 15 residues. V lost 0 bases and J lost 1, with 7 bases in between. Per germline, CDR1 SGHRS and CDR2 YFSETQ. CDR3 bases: TGCGCCAGCAGCTTGGCCGTGGTGAACACCGGGGAGCTGTTTTTT. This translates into CASSLAVVNTGELFF.

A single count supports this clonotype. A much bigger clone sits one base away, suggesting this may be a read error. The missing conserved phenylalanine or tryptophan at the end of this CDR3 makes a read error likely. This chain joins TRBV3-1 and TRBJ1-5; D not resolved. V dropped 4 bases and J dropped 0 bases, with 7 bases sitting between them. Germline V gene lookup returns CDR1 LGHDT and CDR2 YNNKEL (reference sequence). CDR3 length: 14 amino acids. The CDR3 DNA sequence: TGTGCCAGCAGCCGCACAGCTAGCAATCAGCCCCAGCATATT. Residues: CASSRTASNQPQHI.

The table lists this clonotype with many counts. CDR3 DNA sequence: TGCGCCAGCAGCGGGTCGACTAGTAGTGCCGACAATGAGCAGTTCTTC. Its protein is CASSGSTSSADNEQFF. V and J are TRBV5-1 and TRBJ2-1, with TRBD2 as a possible D gene (6 bases). The CDR3 has 16 amino acids. V was trimmed by 4 bases and J by 5 bases, leaving 19 bases between them. From germline, CDR1 is SGHRS and CDR2 YFSETQ.

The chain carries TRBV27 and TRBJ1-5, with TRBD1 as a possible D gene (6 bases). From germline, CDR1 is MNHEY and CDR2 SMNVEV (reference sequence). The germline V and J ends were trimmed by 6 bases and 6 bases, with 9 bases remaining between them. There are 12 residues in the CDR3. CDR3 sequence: CASRGAGQPQHF. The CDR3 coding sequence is TGTGCCAGCAGGGGGGCTGGTCAGCCCCAGCATTTT.

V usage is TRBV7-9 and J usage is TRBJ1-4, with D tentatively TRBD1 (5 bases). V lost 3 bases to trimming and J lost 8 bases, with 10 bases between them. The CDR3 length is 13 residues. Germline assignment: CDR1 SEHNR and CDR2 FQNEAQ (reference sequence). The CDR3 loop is CASSFDGGEKLFF. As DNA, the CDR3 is TGTGCCAGCAGCTTCGACGGGGGGGAAAAACTGTTTTTT.

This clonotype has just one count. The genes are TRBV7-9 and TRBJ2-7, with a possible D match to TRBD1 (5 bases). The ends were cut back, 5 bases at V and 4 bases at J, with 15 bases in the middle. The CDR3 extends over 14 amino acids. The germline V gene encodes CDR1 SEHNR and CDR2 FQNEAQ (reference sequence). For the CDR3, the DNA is TGTGCCAGCAGCCAAGGACATGCGCCGTACGAGCAGTACTTC. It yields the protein CASSQGHAPYEQYF.

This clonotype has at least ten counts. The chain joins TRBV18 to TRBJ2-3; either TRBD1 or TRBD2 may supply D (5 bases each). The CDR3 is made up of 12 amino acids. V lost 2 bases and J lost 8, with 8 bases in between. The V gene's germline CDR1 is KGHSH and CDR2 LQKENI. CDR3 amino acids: CASSPGDGTQYF. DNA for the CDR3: TGTGCCAGCTCACCAGGGGACGGTACGCAGTATTTT.

CDR3 loop: CASRTQTGGYGYTF. The CDR3 DNA sequence: TGTGCCAGTAGAACCCAGACAGGGGGCTATGGCTACACCTTC. This chain uses TRBV19 with TRBJ1-2; 9 bases line up with TRBD1. J was trimmed by 4 bases and V by 6 bases; bases with no gene match: 6. The germline CDR1 and CDR2 sequences are LNHDA and SQIVND (reference sequence). This CDR3 has 14 residues.

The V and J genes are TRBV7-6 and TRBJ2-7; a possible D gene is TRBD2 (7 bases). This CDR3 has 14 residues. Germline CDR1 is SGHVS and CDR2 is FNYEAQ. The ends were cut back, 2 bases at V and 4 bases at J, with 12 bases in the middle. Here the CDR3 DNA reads TGTGCCAGCAGCTTAAAGGGGGGGCTTTACGAGCAGTACTTC. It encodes CASSLKGGLYEQYF.